This T cell receptor (beta chain) was obtained from a study of T-cell memory formation after mild COVID-19. The study's findings and limits: Shrinking CD4+ clones were chiefly CM and EM; CD8+ ones were chiefly EMRA. Whereas later expanders leaned CD4+, clones contracting day 15 to 85 showed a balanced CD4/CD8 makeup. Researchers found some responding clones in pre-infection memory, a sign that cross-reactive memory joined.

V was clipped by 3 bases and J by 5 bases, with 10 bases between them. The germline CDR1 and CDR2 sequences are KGHSH and LQKENI. CDR3 size: 13 residues. TCRdb redid the calling of the 5' RACE reads with MiXCR, one entry per CDR3 protein. The data contain over 55,000 distinct CDR3 sequences, more than 9% of them singletons. As concerns this clonotype: Its target is not known.

The TCR was taken from a man aged 18 to 29 who had mild COVID-19 (a few samples of this study predate the infection). Cell type and time point are not known. The sample was PBMCs or a T cell subset sorted from them (not recorded which). The chain couples TRBV18 to TRBJ1-2; D uncertain. In nucleotides, the CDR3 is TGTGCCAGCTCACCTCCAGGATATTATGGCTACACCTTC. This encodes CASSPPGYYGYTF. Complete variable domain (other parts from reference TRBV18 and TRBJ1-2): NAGVMQNPRHLVRRRGQEARLRCSPMKGHSHVYWYRQLPEEGLKFMVYLQKENIIDESGMPKERFSAEFPKEGPSILRIQQVVRGDSAAYFCASSPPGYYGYTFGSGTRLTVV.